This T cell receptor beta chain appears in the sequencing data of a study of T-cell reconstitution after alpha-beta-depleted transplantation in children (dated by TCRdb to 2016 to 2017). Regarding the research as a whole: The study quantitatively tracked T-cell immune reconstitution after TCRalphabeta/CD19-depleted allogeneic hematopoietic cell transplantation in children using TCR repertoire profiling.

From a lookup of the germline V gene (reference sequence), CDR1 and CDR2 are DFQATT and SNEGSKA. V is cut by 3 bases and J by 0 bases, and the space between the germline ends is 10 bases. CDR3 length: 14 amino acids, cysteine to phenylalanine. Only the CDR3 portion is preserved as DNA: 42 bases, with reading frame beginning at the first base. As concerns this clonotype: Its antigen remains undetermined. No base quality information exists; no much larger clone differs at one position.

Library preparation was by PCR. Reads for this sample came from an Illumina HiSeq 2500. TCR library preparation used molecular barcoding, with unique molecular identifiers applied to normalize quantification of the TCRbeta repertoire. TCRdb itself trimmed the public reads at Q25 with fastp, ran MiXCR and retained productive beta chains. Identical CDR3 proteins give one entry, which carries the most common genes and DNA. In all, the sample holds approximately 230,000 distinct CDR3 sequences, and about 24% of those were seen once. The top ten clones comprise about 4.8% of the sample. General findings and caveats noted by the study authors: Hyperexpanded clone frequencies declined over subsequent months; after one year, T-cell counts and TCRbeta diversity were mostly attributed to newly produced T cells. The high TCRbeta diversity at day 60 in some patients was ascribed to recipient T cells and intrathymic progenitors that had survived conditioning. Apparently early alphabetaT-cell count recovery about two months after transplant reportedly relied on only several hundred rapidly expanded clones derived from non-depleted graft cells.

What the treatment or condition label conveys for this sample: allogeneic hematopoietic cell transplantation with graft depleted of TCRalphabeta T cells and CD19 B cells. TCRalphabeta/CD19-depleted allogeneic hematopoietic cell grafts were given to the transplant recipients, all of whom were children. Specimen: PBMCs, mostly from graft donor cells, collected 360 days after TCRalphabeta/CD19-depleted stem cell transplant. The sequence is built from TRBV20-1 and TRBJ2-3; the D call is possibly TRBD1 or TRBD2, each sharing 6 bases. The receptor comes from a female patient younger than 10 who had a stem cell transplant for congenital amegakaryocytic thrombocytopenia, so the T cells may come from the graft donor. This receptor has the CDR3 CSARGGSSTDTQYF. The nucleotide sequence is TGCAGTGCTAGGGGGGGCTCTAGCACAGATACGCAGTATTTT.